The T cell receptor beta chain under discussion was sequenced for a study of neurological immune-mediated disorders. General study points: No clinical or MRI feature was associated with the multiple sclerosis repertoire cluster. Phylogenetic grouping put 18 of 34 multiple sclerosis patients' repertoires into one related-CDR3 cluster, a possible signature.

The starting material, 2 million PBMCs stored at -80 C, gave rise to the unsorted libraries. Germline-derived CDR1 and CDR2 are KGHSH and LQKENI. The CDR3 totals 15 residues. Trimming cost V 5 bases and J 3 bases, with 13 bases left between them. A 10-nucleotide random UMI tagged transcripts in template-switch 5'RACE cDNA synthesis. TCRdb re-called the 5' RACE reads with MiXCR, one entry per CDR3 protein. Of 45,000 or so distinct CDR3 sequences listed, roughly 3.2% are singletons. This clonotype was recorded at least ten times. What it binds is not known. This sequence joins TRBV18 and TRBJ2-2; D perhaps matches TRBD1 (5 bases). This TCR was recovered from a woman aged 45-60 years with multiple sclerosis. Sequencing used PBMCs. The CDR3 sequence: CASSSGQADTGELFF. CDR3 in DNA: TGTGCCAGCTCATCAGGGCAGGCCGACACCGGGGAGCTGTTTTTT.